A selection of T cell receptor beta chains follows, all from one sample in a study of CD4 T cells in relation to SARS-CoV-2 and coronaviruses. Assay: immunoSEQ multiplex PCR; the TCRdb copy retains only in-frame clones and omits some. The data show about 20,000 clones, over 70% seen once. Their cognate antigens are unknown. The sample was CD4+ T cells from PBMCs, cultured in vitro. These receptors originate from a human donor in good health. The CDR3 runs from the conserved cysteine through the conserved F or W. The order of the fields is D gene, clone size, J gene, V gene, CDR3 protein, CDR3 DNA. A D gene is named only where the DNA matches it firmly. Some rows have no size entry. The others give once, few or many, or a class for an expanded clone.

TRBD2 - TRBJ2-1 TRBV18 CASSPRLARGNEQFF TGTGCCAGCTCACCACGACTAGCTCGGGGTAATGAGCAGTTCTTC
- once TRBJ1-1 TRBV3-1/TRBV3-2 CASSLSTTRVNTEAFF TGTGCCAGCAGCCTGTCAACGACACGGGTAAACACTGAAGCTTTCTTT
- - TRBJ2-5 TRBV20-1 CSAELRETQYF TGCAGTGCTGAGTTGAGGGAGACCCAGTACTTC
TRBD1 - TRBJ1-3 TRBV7-6 CASSLGTGGTGNTIYF TGTGCCAGCAGCCTCGGGACAGGGGGCACTGGAAACACCATATATTTT
- - TRBJ1-1 TRBV6-2/TRBV6-3 CASSYMLPKNTEAFF TGTGCCAGCAGTTATATGTTGCCGAAGAACACTGAAGCTTTCTTT
- few TRBJ2-7 TRBV5-4 CASSLGQGLSYEQYF TGTGCCAGCAGCTTGGGACAGGGACTCTCCTACGAGCAGTACTTC
TRBD1 once TRBJ2-3 TRBV9 CASSVDRGWTDTQYF TGTGCCAGCAGCGTGGACAGGGGTTGGACAGATACGCAGTATTTT
- once TRBJ2-3 TRBV7-9 CASSLAIGSGDTQYF TGTGCCAGCAGCTTAGCAATCGGGAGCGGAGATACGCAGTATTTT
- once TRBJ1-5 TRBV15 CATSRDGAEYQPQHF TGTGCCACCAGCAGAGATGGGGCAGAGTATCAGCCCCAGCATTTT
- once TRBJ1-2 TRBV3-1/TRBV3-2 CASSQDRVGGYGYTF TGTGCCAGCAGCCAAGATCGAGTGGGCGGCTATGGCTACACCTTC
TRBD2 - TRBJ2-3 TRBV6-6 CASSRLRLAGETDTQYF TGTGCCAGCAGCCGACTGCGACTAGCGGGAGAAACAGATACGCAGTATTTT
- once TRBJ1-3 TRBV5-1 CASSFFPGAVGNTIYF TGCGCCAGCAGCTTCTTCCCGGGGGCGGTTGGAAACACCATATATTTT
TRBD1 - TRBJ2-1 TRBV28 CASFLKGANEQFF TGTGCCAGCTTCCTTAAGGGGGCGAATGAGCAGTTCTTC
- - TRBJ2-3 TRBV10-3 CAISESSVTDTQYF TGTGCCATCAGTGAGTCGTCCGTTACGGATACGCAGTATTTT
- - TRBJ1-4 TRBV2 CASSEGGSHHLTREKLFF TGTGCCAGCAGTGAAGGGGGCAGCCACCACCTAACCCGGGAAAAACTGTTTTTT
- few TRBJ2-6 TRBV10-3 CAISGRGPTTGANVLTF TGTGCCATCAGTGGTCGGGGACCCACGACAGGGGCCAACGTCCTGACTTTC
TRBD1 - TRBJ2-7 TRBV5-1 CASSQPGQGAYEQYF TGCGCCAGCAGCCAACCGGGACAGGGCGCCTACGAGCAGTACTTC
TRBD2 - TRBJ2-1 TRBV5-1 CASSEMVGGGIGGEQFF TGCGCCAGCAGCGAAATGGTGGGCGGGGGAATCGGCGGCGAGCAGTTCTTC
- few TRBJ2-2 TRBV19 CASSISQGFDTGELFF TGTGCCAGTAGTATTAGTCAGGGGTTCGACACCGGGGAGCTGTTTTTT
TRBD1 - TRBJ1-5 TRBV27 CASRGTGRTGNQPQHF TGTGCCAGCAGAGGGACAGGGAGGACGGGCAATCAGCCCCAGCATTTT
- once TRBJ2-7 TRBV20-1 CSARGDEQYF TGCAGTGCTAGGGGGGACGAGCAGTACTTC
TRBD2 - TRBJ2-1 TRBV19 CASSPRTVTGGWNEQFF TGTGCCAGTAGTCCAAGGACTGTTACGGGAGGCTGGAATGAGCAGTTCTTC
- - TRBJ2-7 TRBV2 CASSRDSQTYYEQYF TGTGCCAGCAGTAGGGACTCCCAGACGTACTACGAGCAGTACTTC
- - TRBJ2-2 TRBV15 CATSGRDTGELFF TGTGCCACCAGCGGCAGGGATACCGGGGAGCTGTTTTTT
- - TRBJ2-3 TRBV27 CASSLTGRGTDTQYF TGTGCCAGCAGTCTCACCGGGAGAGGAACAGATACGCAGTATTTT
- - TRBJ1-3 TRBV19 CASSLSDRPYGNTIYF TGTGCCAGTAGTCTCTCAGACAGACCTTATGGAAACACCATATATTTT
- - TRBJ2-1 TRBV9 CASSKGREPYNEQFF TGTGCCAGCAGCAAAGGACGGGAGCCCTACAATGAGCAGTTCTTC
- - TRBJ2-5 TRBV19 CASSIQETQYF TGTGCCAGTAGTATTCAAGAGACCCAGTACTTC
- - TRBJ2-1 TRBV12-3/TRBV12-4 CASSLLDEQFF TGTGCCAGCAGCTTGCTGGATGAGCAGTTCTTC
- - TRBJ1-1 TRBV6-4 CASSEKGENTEAFF TGTGCCAGCAGTGAGAAGGGTGAGAACACTGAAGCTTTCTTT
- - TRBJ2-6 TRBV19 CASSREDVRISGANVLTF TGTGCCAGTAGTAGGGAAGACGTACGGATCTCTGGGGCCAACGTCCTGACTTTC